Each of the 8 T cell receptor beta chains below was sequenced from the same sample in a study of technical replicates of blood from several donors. Assay used: immunoSEQ multiplex PCR; TCRdb lists only in-frame clones, some missing. The sample consists of about 88,000 clones, 92% of them appearing once. What was sequenced was T cells isolated from PBMCs. The receptors originated from a human donor in good health.

In nucleotides, the CDR3 is TGTGCCTGGAGTGTATTCGAGAACTATGGCTACACCTTC. This encodes CAWSVFENYGYTF. The chain is built from TRBV30 and TRBJ1-2; no definite D call. The germline V gene has CDR1 GTSNPN and CDR2 SVGIG (reference sequence). The CDR3 covers 13 residues. The V end lost 0 bases, the J end lost 2 bases, and 7 bases lay between the germline ends.

This chain connects TRBV11-3 to TRBJ2-2; 11 bases agree with TRBD1. The CDR3 runs to 17 residues. Germline CDR1 reads SGHNT; CDR2 reads YENEEA. V was pared by 2 bases and J by 1 base, with 3 bases of the junction left unmatched. The CDR3, as DNA: TGTGCCAGCAGCTTATGGACAGGGGGCGAGAACACCGGGGAGCTGTTTTTT. Amino acid sequence: CASSLWTGGENTGELFF.

CDR3 amino acids: CATSRGSGRVDGYTF. In DNA, the CDR3 is TGTGCCACCAGCAGAGGATCGGGCAGGGTGGATGGCTACACCTTC. V and J are TRBV15 and TRBJ1-2; TRBD1 might be the D (5 bases). Germline-derived CDR1 and CDR2 are LNHNV and YYDKDF (reference sequence). The length of the CDR3 is 15 residues. V was clipped by 1 base and J by 6 bases, with 15 bases between them.

This chain connects TRBV27 to TRBJ2-1; 7 bases map to TRBD2. The J segment lost 5 bases and the V segment lost 2 bases, leaving 9 bases of the junction unmatched. The CDR3 covers 16 residues. The germline V gene has CDR1 MNHEY and CDR2 SMNVEV (reference sequence). Here the CDR3 DNA reads TGTGCCAGCAGTTTACTTTCTAGCGGCAGAGACAATGAGCAGTTCTTC. Its protein product is CASSLLSSGRDNEQFF.

This chain connects TRBV5-4 to TRBJ2-1; 9 bases agree with TRBD1. The length of the CDR3 is 15 residues. Germline CDR1 is SGHNT and CDR2 is YYREEE (reference sequence). V gave up 1 base and J gave up 7 bases; unmatched junction bases: 6. The CDR3 is CASSLPGTGRNEQFF. As DNA, the CDR3 is TGTGCCAGCAGCTTGCCTGGGACAGGGCGGAATGAGCAGTTCTTC.

The chain employs TRBV19 and TRBJ1-5, with a weak D call TRBD1 (5 bases). Germline V gene lookup returns CDR1 LNHDA and CDR2 SQIVND (reference sequence). Between the trimmed V and J ends, which lost 3 bases and 2 bases, there was a span of 14 bases. The CDR3 contains 16 residues. This chain's CDR3 is CASSIYRPGRNQPQHF. The CDR3 region has the DNA TGTGCCAGTAGTATTTACAGGCCCGGGCGCAATCAGCCCCAGCATTTT.

The genes are TRBV28 and TRBJ2-1; tentative D call: TRBD2 (5 bases). CDR1 is MDHEN, CDR2 SYDVKM, per germline. V was trimmed by 8 bases and J by 8 bases, leaving 28 bases between them. The CDR3 spans 17 residues. CDR3 nucleotide sequence: TGTGCCAGCCGCCGAGTAGATTGGACTTCCTCTGACGATGAGCAGTTCTTC. The encoded protein is CASRRVDWTSSDDEQFF.

J is TRBJ2-5 and V is TRBV21-1; the table's D gene call, TRBD2, was not cross checked with the DNA. TRBV21-1 is labeled a pseudogene. The CDR3 spans 15 residues. The CDR3 region has the DNA TGTGCCAGCAGCACTGTCGAGCGGGACCAAGAGACCCAGTACTTC. Translating it yields CASSTVERDQETQYF.